Here is one TCR beta chain with its context. The data belong to a study of cytomegalovirus exposure and HLA in healthy donors. Assay: immunoSEQ multiplex PCR; the TCRdb copy retains only in-frame clones and omits some. The table has approximately 160,000 clones, 75% to 95% seen once. The CDR3 extends over 13 amino acids. Germline assignment: CDR1 SGHTS and CDR2 YDEGEE. Deletions cut 2 bases from V and 6 bases from J, with 8 bases between. The chain joins TRBV5-8 to TRBJ2-2; D possibly corresponds to TRBD2 (5 bases). This clonotype originated in a woman younger than 30 in good health and CMV-seropositive. Sequencing was carried out using PBMCs. The CDR3 loop is CASSFGISGELFF. For the CDR3, the DNA is TGTGCCAGCAGCTTCGGGATTTCCGGGGAGCTGTTTTTT.